The table lists the clone carrying this TCR beta chain with a few counts. Its antigen is currently unknown. With a J-beta primer mix and a sample-barcoded 5' primer, a second PCR ran about 6 to 11 cycles. TCRdb passed the 5' RACE reads through MiXCR, listing each CDR3 protein once. The profile shows approximately 780,000 distinct CDR3 sequences, 20% to 30% of them singletons. This entry belongs to a study of blood T cells in healthy people across ages. Findings and limits, study-wide: When one million T cells were used, diversity estimates were thought to be underestimates.

This CDR3 is built from 15 residues. Germline loops: CDR1 SGHVS, CDR2 FNYEAQ. J lost 2 bases, V lost 5 bases, and 3 bases had no gene match. These same data were also listed under a study on T cells of mothers and their children. That investigation notes: Donors comprised three healthy Caucasian mothers plus their six children.

The V gene is TRBV7-6, the J gene TRBJ1-3, with 10 bases fitting TRBD1. The source of this sequence is a boy younger than 18 in good health. The sample taken for sequencing was blood. The CDR3 DNA sequence: TGTGCCAGCAGCCGCGGACAGGGGGCTGGAAACACCATATATTTT. This sequence encodes CASSRGQGAGNTIYF.